This T cell receptor beta chain stems from a study of blood T cell repertoires in COVID-19. Across the study: PBMCs, B-cell-depleted T cells, or T cells were the source of the cDNA or gDNA that made up the material.

The V and J ends lost 3 bases and 0 bases respectively, with 9 bases between them. CDR3 length equals 15 residues. Germline CDR1 and CDR2: LNHNV and YYDKDF (reference sequence). Participants reported their clinical history, and cohort assignment relied on those reports. Repertoires were generated with immunoSEQ multiplex PCR, while TCRdb's copy carries only in-frame clones and drops some. The table lists nearly 250,000 clones, about 87% of them singletons. The table lists this clone with a few counts. Sequencing was done on a sample of PBMCs or T cells enriched from blood (not recorded which). The sequence was collected from a man aged 50-60 years who had been exposed to COVID-19. The chain links TRBV15 to TRBJ1-5; D possibly corresponds to TRBD1 (6 bases). CDR3 region: CATSSGQYSNQPQHF. Written as DNA, the CDR3 is TGTGCCACCAGCAGCGGACAGTATAGCAATCAGCCCCAGCATTTT.